One and the same sample provided the 28 T cell receptor beta chains below, sequenced in a study of T cell responses to AZD1222 COVID-19 vaccine. Produced via immunoSEQ multiplex PCR; TCRdb's table is partial and in-frame only. The table records about 120,000 clones, 87% of them present only once. The source material was peripheral blood, sampled on day 0 of AZD1222 vaccination. These receptors all come from an adult in good health.

In this sample, this clone turned up once. The V gene is TRBV2, the J gene TRBJ1-2; possible D gene TRBD1, 6 bases. Looked up from germline, CDR1 is SNHLY and CDR2 is FYNNEI. This CDR3 contains 16 residues. V gave up 8 bases and J gave up 3 bases, with 22 bases separating them. The CDR3: CASGAGTSFWDYGYTF. The CDR3 bases are TGTGCCAGCGGCGCAGGGACAAGTTTTTGGGACTATGGCTACACCTTC.

This clone appeared a few times. V usage is TRBV5-4 and J usage is TRBJ2-1; 14 bases fit TRBD2. Losses at the gene ends were 3 bases for V and 4 bases for J; bases not matched to a gene: 6. The CDR3 extends over 17 amino acids. CDR1 is SGHNT and CDR2 is YYREEE in the germline V gene (reference sequence). CDR3 protein: CASSSGTSGREYNEQFF. For the CDR3, the DNA is TGTGCCAGCAGCTCCGGGACTAGCGGGAGAGAATACAATGAGCAGTTCTTC.

This clone was detected once. The V and J genes are TRBV7-2 and TRBJ1-1; D uncertain. V was shortened by 4 bases and J by 7 bases, with 10 bases between the two germline ends. CDR1 SGHTA and CDR2 FQGNSA come from the germline V gene. This CDR3 spans 12 amino acids. The CDR3, as DNA: TGTGCCAGCAGCTATCTGGCAGGTGAAGCTTTCTTT. Translation: CASSYLAGEAFF.

This rearrangement joins TRBV27 to TRBJ1-5; D is possibly TRBD1 (5 bases). V was cut by 5 bases and J by 3 bases, with 23 bases left in between. The CDR3 has 18 residues. Germline V lookup: CDR1 MNHEY, CDR2 SMNVEV (reference sequence). CDR3 coding DNA: TGTGCCAGCAGTGTGAAATTCACACAGGTGAGGTCCAATCAGCCCCAGCATTTT. It translates to CASSVKFTQVRSNQPQHF.

The gene calls are TRBV28 and TRBJ1-1; 8 bases are a match to TRBD1. The V gene end was trimmed by 5 bases and the J gene end by 2 bases; junction bases not matched to a gene: 1. The germline CDR1 and CDR2 sequences are MDHEN and SYDVKM. The CDR3 sequence is 13 residues long. The CDR3 nucleotides read TGTGCCAGCAGTCCAGGGGGCAACACTGAAGCTTTCTTT. Encoded protein: CASSPGGNTEAFF. Together with reference TRBV28 and TRBJ1-1, the CDR3 gives the full variable domain: DVKVTQSSRYLVKRTGEKVFLECVQDMDHENMFWYRQDPGLGLRLIYFSYDVKMKEKGDIPEGYSVSREKKERFSLILESASTNQTSMYLCASSPGGNTEAFFGQGTRLTVV.

The chain couples TRBV27 to TRBJ1-3, with no clear D. The V and J ends lost 6 bases and 5 bases respectively, with 8 bases between them. Looked up from germline, CDR1 is MNHEY and CDR2 is SMNVEV (reference sequence). The CDR3 sequence is 12 residues long. The CDR3 protein is CASRSPRNTIYF. The CDR3 coding sequence is TGTGCCAGCAGATCGCCACGAAACACCATATATTTT.

The V and J genes are TRBV29-1 and TRBJ1-2; TRBD1 agrees at 7 bases. V lost 4 bases, J lost 2 bases, and 10 bases stayed unmatched. The CDR3 contains 15 residues. Germline V CDR1 and CDR2: SQVTM, ANQGSEA. CDR3 protein: CSVGEKGTENYGYTF. In DNA form, the CDR3 reads TGCAGCGTTGGAGAGAAAGGGACAGAGAACTATGGCTACACCTTC.

J is TRBJ1-1 and V is TRBV10-3, with D uncertain. There are 13 residues in the CDR3. Germline CDR1 and CDR2: ENHRY and SYGVKD. Trimming took 6 bases from V and 0 from J, leaving 8 bases between them. This CDR3 is CAISQNMNTEAFF. The DNA for the CDR3 is TGTGCCATCAGCCAGAACATGAACACTGAAGCTTTCTTT.

The genes are TRBV11-1 and TRBJ2-5; D may be TRBD1 (5 bases). This CDR3 is built from 13 residues. Germline lookup yields CDR1 SGHAT and CDR2 FQDESV (reference sequence). Trimming took 3 bases from V and 3 from J, leaving 8 bases between them. The CDR3 nucleotides are TGTGCCAGCAGCTTGAAAGGGGAAGAGACCCAGTACTTC. Residues: CASSLKGEETQYF.

The V call is TRBV24-1, the J call TRBJ2-1, with D perhaps matching TRBD1 (5 bases). The CDR3 extends over 16 amino acids. Germline-derived CDR1 and CDR2 are KGHDR and SFDVKD. Between the trimmed V and J ends, which lost 0 bases and 6 bases, there was a span of 14 bases. CDR3 coding DNA: TGTGCCACCAGTGATTTGAATCCCATCACAGGCAATGAGCAGTTCTTC. Residues: CATSDLNPITGNEQFF.

The chain is built from TRBV29-1 and TRBJ1-4, with D perhaps matching TRBD1 (6 bases). Germline assignment: CDR1 SQVTM and CDR2 ANQGSEA. This CDR3 comprises 12 residues. Between the trimmed V and J ends, which lost 7 bases and 6 bases, there was a span of 12 bases. CDR3 sequence (DNA): TGCAGCGCTGGAAGGGGGTATGAAAAACTGTTTTTT. Translated, it gives CSAGRGYEKLFF.

The chain recombines TRBV29-1 with TRBJ2-3; D is perhaps TRBD1 or TRBD2 (5 bases each). Germline V lookup: CDR1 SQVTM, CDR2 ANQGSEA. The CDR3 is 11 amino acids. Between the trimmed V and J ends, which lost 7 bases and 6 bases, there was a span of 11 bases. As DNA, the CDR3 is TGCAGCGGGGGACCGGGCGATACGCAGTATTTT. Translation gives CSGGPGDTQYF.

This clone was detected a few times. This chain links TRBV6-5 with TRBJ1-1, with D unresolved. V was clipped by 7 bases and J by 5 bases, with 14 bases between them. Germline V gene sequence: CDR1 MNHEY, CDR2 SVGAGI. The CDR3 runs 13 residues. This chain's CDR3 is CASNMDGKTEAFF. DNA for the CDR3: TGTGCCAGCAATATGGACGGGAAGACTGAAGCTTTCTTT.

The DNA of the CDR3 is TGTGCCAGTAGTATAGGGCCAAGTAACAATGAGCAGTTCTTC. It is translated as CASSIGPSNNEQFF. The chain has TRBV19 and TRBJ2-1; D uncertain. Trimming removed 1 base at V and 5 bases at J, with 9 bases between. The CDR3 sequence is 14 residues long. The V gene's germline CDR1 is LNHDA and CDR2 SQIVND (reference sequence).

V gene TRBV5-1 combines with J gene TRBJ2-1; 15 bases map to TRBD2. CDR3 length: 15 amino acids. The junction had 9 bases not matched to a gene; V was cut back by 5 bases and J by 12 bases. Per the germline V gene, CDR1 is SGHRS and CDR2 is YFSETQ. CDR3 nucleotide sequence: TGCGCCAGCAGACCCGGGACTAGCGGGAGGCAAGGGCAGTTCTTC. It specifies CASRPGTSGRQGQFF. Together with reference TRBV5-1 and TRBJ2-1, the CDR3 gives the full variable domain: KAGVTQTPRYLIKTRGQQVTLSCSPISGHRSVSWYQQTPGQGLQFLFEYFSETQRNKGNFPGRFSGRQFSNSRSEMNVSTLELGDSALYLCASRPGTSGRQGQFFGPGTRLTVL.

The J gene is TRBJ2-5, the V gene TRBV7-2, with 10 bases lining up with TRBD1. Germline lookup yields CDR1 SGHTA and CDR2 FQGNSA. V shed 11 bases, J shed 5 bases, and the junction held 11 bases outside the gene matches. The CDR3 is 14 residues long. For the CDR3, the DNA is TGTGCCGGAGCGACAGGGGGCGTGGCGGAGACCCAGTACTTC. It translates to CAGATGGVAETQYF. Drawing the rest from reference TRBV7-2 and TRBJ2-5, the complete variable domain is GAGVSQSPSNKVTEKGKDVELRCDPISGHTALYWYRQSLGQGLEFLIYFQGNSAPDKSGLPSDRFSAERTGGSVSTLTIQRTQQEDSAVYLCAGATGGVAETQYFGPGTRLLVL.

This sequence joins TRBV4-3 and TRBJ2-7; TRBD2 matches at 14 bases. Germline V gene lookup returns CDR1 LGHNA and CDR2 YSLEER. CDR3 length: 18 residues. The trim removed 0 bases at V and 1 base at J, leaving 5 bases unmatched. The DNA of the CDR3 is TGCGCCAGCAGCCAAGAGGGGACTAGCGGGAGTTGGTCCTACGAGCAGTACTTC. Its protein is CASSQEGTSGSWSYEQYF.

This sequence joins TRBV7-9 and TRBJ1-2, with D perhaps TRBD1 (5 bases). The CDR3 totals 13 residues. Germline CDR1 and CDR2: SEHNR and FQNEAQ (reference sequence). Trimming stripped 1 base from V and 6 bases from J, with 9 bases between. CDR3 DNA sequence: TGTGCCAGCAGCTTAGACACAGGAGATGGCTACACCTTC. Its translation is CASSLDTGDGYTF. The whole variable domain, filled in from reference TRBV7-9 and TRBJ1-2, reads DTGVSQNPRHKITKRGQNVTFRCDPISEHNRLYWYRQTLGQGPEFLTYFQNEAQLEKSRLLSDRFSAERPKGSFSTLEIQRTEQGDSAMYLCASSLDTGDGYTFGSGTRLTVV.

This sequence joins TRBV29-1 and TRBJ1-3, with unresolved D. The CDR3 covers 14 residues. Trimming removed 4 bases from V and 0 bases from J, with 10 bases in between. Germline CDR1 reads SQVTM; CDR2 reads ANQGSEA. The CDR3 spells CSVVGQSSGNTIYF. The CDR3 DNA reads as TGCAGCGTTGTAGGGCAGTCCTCTGGAAACACCATATATTTT.

The DNA for the CDR3 is TGTGCCAGCTCACCAACCACAGGGGTTAATGCTAACTATGGCTACACCTTC. It encodes CASSPTTGVNANYGYTF. The chain combines TRBV18 with TRBJ1-2; TRBD1 agrees at 7 bases. The CDR3 is 17 amino acids. The junction had 9 bases not matched to a gene; V was cut back by 2 bases and J by 0 bases. The V gene's germline CDR1 is KGHSH and CDR2 LQKENI.

The V gene is TRBV7-2, the J gene TRBJ1-1, with TRBD1 matching 9 bases. Per germline, CDR1 SGHTA and CDR2 FQGNSA. This CDR3 has 15 amino acids. Trimming at V came to 3 bases and at J to 5 bases, leaving 7 bases not matched to a gene. CDR3 in amino acids: CASSFGRQGGTEAFF. DNA for the CDR3: TGTGCCAGCAGCTTTGGACGACAGGGGGGAACTGAAGCTTTCTTT.

The V call is TRBV7-2, the J call TRBJ1-5; TRBD1 is a possible D gene (6 bases). There are 17 residues in the CDR3. V was cut by 1 base and J by 2 bases, with 15 bases left in between. Germline-derived CDR1 and CDR2 are SGHTA and FQGNSA. Here the CDR3 reads CASSLVPGGLGNQPQHF. DNA for the CDR3: TGTGCCAGCAGCTTAGTCCCGGGGGGCCTCGGCAATCAGCCCCAGCATTTT.

J is TRBJ1-6 and V is TRBV30; D gene ambiguous. V gave up 0 bases and J gave up 7 bases, with 7 bases separating them. The CDR3 contains 13 residues. Germline CDR1 reads GTSNPN; CDR2 reads SVGIG (reference sequence). CDR3 nucleotides: TGTGCCTGGAGTGTCCAGGAGAATTCACCCCTCCACTTT. It specifies CAWSVQENSPLHF.

V and J are TRBV7-9 and TRBJ1-1; 10 bases are a match to TRBD1. Germline loops: CDR1 SEHNR, CDR2 FQNEAQ (reference sequence). The ends lost 6 bases at V and 5 bases at J; junction bases unmatched: 9. The CDR3 extends over 15 amino acids. The CDR3 protein is CASRYTGQGGTEAFF. The DNA of the CDR3 is TGTGCCAGCAGATACACCGGACAGGGGGGAACTGAAGCTTTCTTT.

J is TRBJ1-5 and V is TRBV21-1; the D call of TRBD1 is as the table states it, not checked on the DNA. TRBV21-1 is classified as a pseudogene. The CDR3 is 15 amino acids. The CDR3 region has the DNA TGTGCCAGCAGCAAAGCAGGGGATGGGAATCAGCCCCAGCATTTT. Amino acid sequence: CASSKAGDGNQPQHF.

V is TRBV7-9 and J is TRBJ1-4; D remains unclear. The CDR3 has 15 amino acids. V lost 3 bases, J lost 6 bases, and 14 bases lay in between. Germline V lookup: CDR1 SEHNR, CDR2 FQNEAQ (reference sequence). This chain's CDR3 is CASSLFPRGDEKLFF. The DNA of the CDR3 is TGTGCCAGCAGCTTGTTCCCCCGGGGAGATGAAAAACTGTTTTTT.

This clone came up once. This chain connects TRBV11-3 to TRBJ2-4; 11 bases fit TRBD2. From germline, CDR1 is SGHNT and CDR2 YENEEA. The CDR3 has 14 residues. J gave up 10 bases and V 5 bases, and 7 bases lay outside the gene matches. As DNA, the CDR3 is TGTGCCAGCAGCCGAACCGGGACTAGCGGTATTCAGTACTTC. Amino acids: CASSRTGTSGIQYF.

The chain is built from TRBV6-2 or TRBV6-3 and TRBJ1-1, with unresolved D. V was trimmed by 5 bases and J by 5 bases, leaving 15 bases between them. CDR3 length: 14 residues. CDR1 is MNHEY and CDR2 is SVGEGT in the germline V gene. The CDR3 sequence is CASSRALGWTEAFF. The CDR3, as DNA: TGTGCCAGCAGTCGGGCGTTGGGGTGGACTGAAGCTTTCTTT.